The 8 T cell receptor beta chains below come from one sample, sequenced in a study of T cell changes during pregnancy in multiple sclerosis. The data were produced by immunoSEQ multiplex PCR, yet TCRdb's version contains in-frame clones alone and is incomplete. The sample has 40,000 to 60,000 clones, approximately 95% seen once. Source: CD4+ T cells from peripheral blood mononuclear cells, taken in the first trimester of pregnancy. The receptors come from a female donor with multiple sclerosis, enrolled in a pregnancy study.

The DNA for the CDR3 is TGTGCCAGCAGCTTAGTTGCTCCGGGTGAGCAGTTCTTC. As protein: CASSLVAPGEQFF. The chain is built from TRBV13 and TRBJ2-1; D remains unclear. The V end was cut by 1 base, the J end by 9 bases, with 10 bases between. CDR1 PRHDT and CDR2 FYEKMQ come from the germline V gene (reference sequence). This CDR3 region has 13 residues.

V and J are TRBV7-8 and TRBJ2-7; D may be TRBD1 (5 bases). Looked up from germline, CDR1 is SGHVS and CDR2 is FQNEAQ. The CDR3 runs to 14 residues. V lost 7 bases to trimming and J lost 0 bases, with 13 bases between them. This CDR3 reads CASNLGHSSYEQYF. CDR3 coding DNA: TGTGCCAGCAACCTTGGACACAGCTCCTACGAGCAGTACTTC.

This rearrangement joins TRBV25-1 to TRBJ2-5; the match to TRBD2 covers 7 bases. This CDR3 comprises 12 residues. Germline CDR1 and CDR2: MGHDK and SYGVNS. The V gene end was trimmed by 9 bases and the J gene end by 4 bases; junction bases not matched to a gene: 5. The CDR3 loop reads CASSGGGETQYF. CDR3 DNA sequence: TGTGCCAGTTCGGGGGGTGGAGAGACCCAGTACTTC.

The gene calls are TRBV4-2 and TRBJ1-2, with D maybe TRBD1 (5 bases). Germline CDR1 LGHNA, CDR2 YNFKEQ. This CDR3 has 16 amino acids. Trimming cost V 0 bases and J 0 bases, with 11 bases left between them. CDR3 DNA sequence: TGTGCCAGCAGCCAAGAGCTACAGGACCCTAACTATGGCTACACCTTC. Translation gives CASSQELQDPNYGYTF.

The chain couples TRBV2 to TRBJ2-1, with D perhaps TRBD2 (6 bases). V was clipped by 10 bases and J by 6 bases, with 19 bases between them. The germline V gene has CDR1 SNHLY and CDR2 FYNNEI. The CDR3 loop spans 14 amino acids. The chain's CDR3 is CATRTEGLGNEQFF. For the CDR3, the DNA is TGTGCCACCAGGACGGAGGGCCTAGGCAATGAGCAGTTCTTC.

The V gene is TRBV9, the J gene TRBJ2-7; D perhaps matches TRBD2 (6 bases). V shed 1 base and J shed 0 bases, with 14 bases lying between them. From germline, CDR1 is SGDLS and CDR2 YYNGEE. The CDR3 totals 16 residues. In DNA, the CDR3 is TGTGCCAGCAGCGTAAGTGGTAACGGGGGCTCCTACGAGCAGTACTTC. It translates to CASSVSGNGGSYEQYF.

The chain uses TRBV5-6 and TRBJ1-5; 9 positions agree with TRBD1. The V segment lost 1 base and the J segment 3 bases; nucleotides outside the gene matches: 8. The germline V gene encodes CDR1 SGHDT and CDR2 YYEEEE. This CDR3 has 17 residues. CDR3 sequence (DNA): TGTGCCAGCAGCTTGTTCGGGGGACAGGGAAACAATCAGCCCCAGCATTTT. Amino acids: CASSLFGGQGNNQPQHF.

The chain links TRBV14 to TRBJ2-7; D gene unclear. The CDR3 is 14 amino acids. Germline V gene lookup returns CDR1 SGHDN and CDR2 FVKESK. V lost 1 base to trimming and J lost 3 bases, with 10 bases between them. Here the CDR3 DNA reads TGTGCCAGCAGCCAAGGGGCCTTCCACTACGAGCAGTACTTC. Its protein product is CASSQGAFHYEQYF.